This T cell receptor beta chain was found in a study of blood T cell repertoires in COVID-19. Overall study context: Both acute and convalescent COVID-19 samples were obtained from the United States, Italy and Spain.

Repertoires were generated with immunoSEQ multiplex PCR, while TCRdb's copy carries only in-frame clones and drops some. The table has approximately 280,000 clones, around 90% seen once. Source material: PBMCs or T cells enriched from blood (not recorded which). The source of this sequence is a middle-aged woman who had recovered from COVID-19.

The CDR3 bases are TGTGCCAGCAGTTTAGTGGGGCCACCCCCCTCCTCTGGAAACACCATATATTTT. This encodes CASSLVGPPPSSGNTIYF. V and J are TRBV28 and TRBJ1-3, with D perhaps matching TRBD1 (5 bases). Deletions cut 2 bases from V and 0 bases from J, with 17 bases between. This CDR3 has 18 residues. In germline, CDR1 is MDHEN, CDR2 SYDVKM.